This T cell receptor gamma chain was sequenced during a study of fetal and pediatric gammadelta thymocytes (dated by TCRdb to 2021 to 2024). A note on the overall study: The bulk gammadelta thymocyte repertoires combined previously published and newly generated, unpublished data and were used to strengthen a single-cell study of gammadelta thymocyte development. To increase subject numbers and strengthen the CDR3 publicity analysis, bulk TCR repertoire data were added. Unpublished data were combined with previously published data (refs 27,28) to make up the bulk gammadelta thymocyte repertoires. A total of approximately ten subjects, comprising 3 fetal thymus donors and 7 pediatric thymus donors, were covered by the bulk gammadelta thymocyte repertoire set. General conclusions and limits of the study: Fetal gammadelta thymocyte repertoires were previously reported to be enriched for TRDV2, TRGV8 and TRGV9 usage, low N additions and public CDR3s compared with post-natal repertoires.

Sequencing relied on an Illumina MiSeq. Processing in the source paper ran as follows. For publicity analysis, the Vgamma9Vdelta2 and nonVgamma9Vdelta2 bulk CDR3 files were merged for each subject into one combined repertoire per subject. Using base R and dplyr, each CDR3 amino acid sequence was checked across 9 single-cell datasets and 9 to 11 bulk repertoires to give a publicity score ranging from 0 to 19. The public reads were reprocessed by TCRdb using CATT, and rows of matching DNA were later combined. TCRdb's processing, not the study's, gives the V and J calls here. Present in this sample are hundreds of gamma-chain clones, 4.7% of which were seen just once. The ten largest clones take up 40% to 65% of the sample. About this clone itself: Its antigen is still unknown. Base qualities are not recorded, but no much larger clone differs from it by a single base.

Taken from cysteine to phenylalanine, the CDR3 has 12 residues. The sequence is cut down to CDR3 DNA, 36 bases in frame from base 1. Reading the germline V gene gives CDR1 VENAVY and CDR2 YDSYNSRV. V lost 3 bases and J lost 6 bases, and the count of bases not matched to a germline gene is 1. In Singapore, elective pregnancy terminations performed for socio-psychological reasons at 14 to 22 weeks estimated gestational age were the source of the fetal thymuses. All fetuses were assessed as structurally normal by ultrasound before termination and by gross morphological examination after termination. Thymocytes were stained with Zombie NIR viability dye plus antibodies to CD3 (UCHT1), TCRgammadelta (11F2), TCRVgamma9 (IMMU360) and TCRVdelta2 (IMMU389). From human fetal and pediatric thymuses, sorted Vgamma9Vdelta2 and nonVgamma9Vdelta2 gammadelta thymocytes were used to generate bulk TRD and TRG CDR3 repertoires separately. Thymic cell suspensions were prepared from fetal and post-natal thymuses as described previously. Vgamma9Vdelta2 thymocytes were sorted as CD3+ gammadeltaTCR+ Vgamma9+ Vdelta2+ cells. Cell sorting was done on a FACS Aria III cell sorter (BD Biosciences).

This receptor chain uses TRGV8 and TRGJP1. The TCR comes from a human fetus. Sequenced input: Vgamma9Vdelta2 gamma-delta T cells from the thymus. This specimen's cell subset or site label, interpreted: sorted CD3+gammadeltaTCR+Vgamma9+Vdelta2+ thymocytes. The CDR3 corresponds to CATWDPGWFKIF. The DNA reads TGTGCCACCTGGGATCCTGGTTGGTTCAAGATATTT.